These T cell receptor beta chains were read from a single sample in a study of response to subunit inactivated influenza vaccine. TCRdb analysed the RT-PCR reads with MiXCR anew, one entry per CDR3 protein. The profile covers 400,000 to 650,000 distinct CDR3 sequences, with 6% to 9% appearing a single time and roughly 14% taken by the ten largest. The sequenced sample was PBMCs from blood, obtained less than 30 months after vaccination. The receptors derive from a man in his fifties or sixties who received an inactivated influenza vaccine. Both conserved end residues are part of each CDR3. Each record gives: clone size, J gene, V gene, D gene, CDR3 DNA, CDR3 protein. A D gene is named only where the DNA matches it firmly. The size of a clone is reported for some rows only, either as once, few or many, or as a class for expanded clones.

>NA|TRBJ2-2|TRBV11-2|TRBD2
TGTGCCAGCAGCTCTCTTAGCGGGATAGTCGGGGAGCTGTTTTTT
CASSSLSGIVGELFF
>NA|TRBJ1-2|TRBV12-3/TRBV12-4|NA
TGTGCCAGCAGTTGGGGTCGACAGAACTATGGCTACACCTTC
CASSWGRQNYGYTF
>few|TRBJ2-7|TRBV15|TRBD2
TGTGCCACCAGCAGTGAGCGGGGGCCGTTCTACGAGCAGTACTTC
CATSSERGPFYEQYF
>few|TRBJ2-1|TRBV30|TRBD2
TGTGGGGGAGGACTAGCGGGATACAATGAGCAGTTCTTC
CGGGLAGYNEQFF
>NA|TRBJ1-2|TRBV7-8|NA
TGTGCCAGCAGCTTAGCGGGGGGGGCTAACTATGGCTACACCTTC
CASSLAGGANYGYTF
>few|TRBJ1-5|TRBV20-1|TRBD1
TGCAGTGCTATGGACAGGGGTTTGGTATTCGGCAATCAGCCCCAGCATTTT
CSAMDRGLVFGNQPQHF
>NA|TRBJ1-2|TRBV7-2|NA
TGTGCCAGCAGCGCTGGTTTGTGGTCCCCTAACTATGGCTACACCTTC
CASSAGLWSPNYGYTF
>NA|TRBJ1-2|TRBV15|NA
TGTGCCACCAGCCCGGTGGAGGGTCCCTATGGCTACACCTTC
CATSPVEGPYGYTF
>NA|TRBJ2-3|TRBV11-2|TRBD2
TGTGCCAGCAGAGATCGCCCGGGACTACCCACAGATACGCAGTATTTT
CASRDRPGLPTDTQYF
>many|TRBJ2-4|TRBV5-5|TRBD1
TGTGCCAGCAGCTTGGAGACGGGACAGGGTTATCTAGGATACTTC
CASSLETGQGYLGYF
>few|TRBJ2-5|TRBV27|TRBD1
TGTGCCAGCAGTCCCGGACAGGACTTCCAAGAGACCCAGTACTTC
CASSPGQDFQETQYF
>NA|TRBJ2-3|TRBV20-1|NA
TGCAGTGCTGCAAACAGAGATACGCAGTATTTT
CSAANRDTQYF
>NA|TRBJ1-6|TRBV6-1|NA
TGTGCCAGCAGCCGGACGTCGGTAGGGTCACCCCTCCACTTT
CASSRTSVGSPLHF
>few|TRBJ1-3|TRBV12-3/TRBV12-4|NA
TGTGCCAGCAGTTTCGGCGGAGCCTCTGGAAACACCATATATTTT
CASSFGGASGNTIYF
>NA|TRBJ1-1|TRBV6-1|TRBD1
TGTGCCAGCAGGACAGGGTGGGCGAACACTGAAGCTTTCTTT
CASRTGWANTEAFF
>many|TRBJ2-2|TRBV15|NA
TGTGCCACCAGCAGAGATTTCAGGGAAACCGGGGAGCTGTTTTTT
CATSRDFRETGELFF
>NA|TRBJ2-5|TRBV15|NA
TGTGCCACCAGCAGAGATAGGTGGGGGGGCGCGGGGGAGACCCAGTACTTC
CATSRDRWGGAGETQYF
>many|TRBJ1-5|TRBV20-1|NA
TGCAGTGCTAGAGACGACCAGCCTGGGCAGCCCCAGCATTTT
CSARDDQPGQPQHF
>NA|TRBJ2-2|TRBV3-1|TRBD1
TGTGCCAGCAGCCAGACAGGGACCGGGGAGCTGTTTTTT
CASSQTGTGELFF
>many|TRBJ1-4|TRBV4-3|TRBD1
TGCGCCAGCAGCCAAGATCCGGCAGGGGGTGAAAAACTGTTTTTT
CASSQDPAGGEKLFF
>many|TRBJ2-3|TRBV7-2|NA
TGTGCCAGCAGCTTACTCTCCCACTCCACAGATACGCAGTATTTT
CASSLLSHSTDTQYF
>few|TRBJ1-5|TRBV6-2/TRBV6-3|NA
TGTGCCAGCAGTGGGGGACACTACAATCAGCCCCAGCATTTT
CASSGGHYNQPQHF
>many|TRBJ2-1|TRBV6-2/TRBV6-3|NA
TGTGCCAGCAGTTACCAGGGACCCACTTACAATGAGCAGTTCTTC
CASSYQGPTYNEQFF
>many|TRBJ1-1|TRBV28|NA
TGTGCCAGCAGTTTACACGAAACTGAAGCTTTCTTT
CASSLHETEAFF
>NA|TRBJ2-3|TRBV20-1|NA
TGCAGTGCTAACGGGCCTGAGGGAATCACAGATACGCAGTATTTT
CSANGPEGITDTQYF
>many|TRBJ1-6|TRBV27|NA
TGTGCCAGCAGTTTACCCTCACCCCTCCACTTT
CASSLPSPLHF
>many|TRBJ2-2|TRBV12-3/TRBV12-4|TRBD1
TGTGCCAGCAGTTTCAGACAGGGCGGAGCCGGGGAGCTGTTTTTT
CASSFRQGGAGELFF
>NA|TRBJ2-2|TRBV12-3/TRBV12-4|NA
TGTGCCAGCAGTGTCCCGGAGGGCCGCGGGGAGCTGTTTTTT
CASSVPEGRGELFF
>NA|TRBJ2-1|TRBV20-1|TRBD2
TGCAGTGCCCTTAGCGGGAGTATAGGTAATGAGCAGTTCTTC
CSALSGSIGNEQFF
>many|TRBJ1-4|TRBV7-9|NA
TGTGCCAGCAGCAAAGGACCGGCAGGGGCTAATGAAAAACTGTTTTTT
CASSKGPAGANEKLFF
>NA|TRBJ2-1|TRBV20-1|NA
TGCAGTGCTAGAGATACAGAAAAGGTATACAATGAGCAGTTCTTC
CSARDTEKVYNEQFF
>few|TRBJ1-2|TRBV6-6|NA
TGTGCCGGGAGTCCCCAGGGAGGCTATGGCTACACCTTC
CAGSPQGGYGYTF
>NA|TRBJ2-3|TRBV11-2|TRBD2
TGTGCCAGCAGCTTAGGGGGTGAAGCGGGATCCTCTTTTCATACGCAGTATTTT
CASSLGGEAGSSFHTQYF
>NA|TRBJ2-3|TRBV3-1|TRBD2
TGTGCCAGCAGCCAAGGGGGCAGGGGTTGGCTAGCGGGGGGGTTAAATACGCAGTATTTT
CASSQGGRGWLAGGLNTQYF
>NA|TRBJ1-2|TRBV6-2/TRBV6-3|TRBD1
TGTGCCAGCAGAACCCCTAGGGGGCGGTTCTATGGCTACACCTTC
CASRTPRGRFYGYTF
>NA|TRBJ2-5|TRBV5-8|NA
TGTGCCAGCAGTACGATCGGGACGGCGGTCCAAGAGACCCAGTACTTC
CASSTIGTAVQETQYF
>few|TRBJ2-3|TRBV4-3|TRBD2
TGCGCCAGCAGCCAAGATATTCCAGCGGGGGGAAGGGATACGCAGTATTTT
CASSQDIPAGGRDTQYF
>NA|TRBJ2-3|TRBV20-1|TRBD2
TGCAGTGCTAGATCCCCTAGCGGGGGCCTCACAGATACGCAGTATTTT
CSARSPSGGLTDTQYF
>NA|TRBJ2-5|TRBV10-3|TRBD2
TGTGCCATCAGAGAGAGCGGGGGGGGCGGAGAGACCCAGTACTTC
CAIRESGGGGETQYF
>NA|TRBJ2-7|TRBV27|TRBD1
TGTGCCAGCAGTGACGGGACAGGGGGCTTCCACGAGCAGTACTTC
CASSDGTGGFHEQYF
>NA|TRBJ2-2|TRBV4-3|TRBD2
TGCGCCAGCAGCCAAGGACTAGCGGTGGCCGGGGAGCTGTTTTTT
CASSQGLAVAGELFF
>NA|TRBJ1-1|TRBV4-2|NA
TGTGCCAGCAGCCAAGAGACAGGCAACACTGAAGCTTTCTTT
CASSQETGNTEAFF
>NA|TRBJ2-7|TRBV4-1|TRBD2
TGCGCCAGCAGCCAATCCCCTAGCGGGGCGAGGATCGAGCAGTACTTC
CASSQSPSGARIEQYF
>NA|TRBJ2-1|TRBV27|NA
TGTGCCAGCAGGGGTATAAGCTCCTACAATGAGCAGTTCTTC
CASRGISSYNEQFF
>few|TRBJ2-7|TRBV7-9|TRBD1
TGTGCCAGCAGCTTACGTGCGAGACAGGGGGCAGAAGAGCAGTACTTC
CASSLRARQGAEEQYF